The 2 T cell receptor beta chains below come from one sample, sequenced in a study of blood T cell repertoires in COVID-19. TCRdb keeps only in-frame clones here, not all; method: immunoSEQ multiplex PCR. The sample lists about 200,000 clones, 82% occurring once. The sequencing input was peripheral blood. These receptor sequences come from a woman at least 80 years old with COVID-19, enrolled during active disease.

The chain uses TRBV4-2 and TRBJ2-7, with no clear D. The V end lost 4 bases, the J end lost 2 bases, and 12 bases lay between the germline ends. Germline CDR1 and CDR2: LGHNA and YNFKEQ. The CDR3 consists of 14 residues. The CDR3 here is CASSLHAEPYEQYF. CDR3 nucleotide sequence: TGTGCCAGCAGCCTTCACGCGGAGCCCTACGAGCAGTACTTC.

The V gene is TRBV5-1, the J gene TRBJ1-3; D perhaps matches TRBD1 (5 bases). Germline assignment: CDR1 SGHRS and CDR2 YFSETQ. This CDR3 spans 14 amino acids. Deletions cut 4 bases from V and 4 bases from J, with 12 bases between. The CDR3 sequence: CASSPEGTGNTIYF. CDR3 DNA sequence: TGCGCCAGCAGCCCGGAGGGGACGGGAAACACCATATATTTT.